What follows describes a single TCR beta chain. Its antigen is unknown. Germline loops: CDR1 SGDLS, CDR2 YYNGEE. Germline trimming cut 4 bases from V and 4 bases from J; bases unmatched to any gene: 5. CDR3 length: 13 amino acids. This sample was included in a study of T cell responses to AZD1222 COVID-19 vaccine. Study-level results: Sampling that yielded the repertoires occurred only after the peak T cell response. Mostly white British, mostly female donors; authors suggested clonal diversity may be underestimated. Only a handful of AZD1222 recipients were seropositive at baseline.

The table came from immunoSEQ multiplex PCR; TCRdb's copy has only in-frame clones and leaves some out. The sample lists roughly 120,000 clones, approximately 90% occurring once. Here the sequenced sample was peripheral blood, taken 28 days after the second AZD1222 dose. The J gene is TRBJ2-7, the V gene TRBV9; the match to TRBD1 covers 7 bases. The clonotype originates from an adult who received the AZD1222 COVID-19 vaccine. CDR3 sequence (DNA): TGTGCCAGCAGCTCCGACAGGGTGTACGAGCAGTACTTC. It codes for CASSSDRVYEQYF.